A single sample gave rise to the 2 T cell receptor beta chains below, sequenced in a study of cytomegalovirus exposure and HLA in healthy donors. It was with 60 Vbeta and 13 Jbeta primers that the PCR ran. Assay used: immunoSEQ multiplex PCR; TCRdb lists only in-frame clones, some missing. The sample lists roughly 100,000 clones, around 66% occurring once. Source material: PBMCs. These receptor sequences come from a woman in her 50s in good health and CMV-seronegative.

V is TRBV6-5 and J is TRBJ1-3; 8 nucleotides agree with TRBD1. Unmatched junction bases numbered 6, after V lost 6 bases and J lost 2 bases. The CDR3 loop spans 15 amino acids. Per the germline V gene, CDR1 is MNHEY and CDR2 is SVGAGI. The CDR3 coding sequence is TGTGCCAGCAGACAGGACAGGGTTACTGGAAACACCATATATTTT. Translation: CASRQDRVTGNTIYF.

This sequence joins TRBV7-9 and TRBJ1-2; a weak D match, TRBD1 (6 bases). This CDR3 region has 13 residues. Trimming shortened V by 2 bases and J by 4 bases, and 8 bases separated the two germline ends. Germline V gene lookup returns CDR1 SEHNR and CDR2 FQNEAQ (reference sequence). CDR3: CASSLQTGYGYTF. DNA of the CDR3: TGTGCCAGCAGCTTACAGACAGGCTATGGCTACACCTTC. Variable domain in full (rest from reference TRBV7-9 and TRBJ1-2): DTGVSQNPRHKITKRGQNVTFRCDPISEHNRLYWYRQTLGQGPEFLTYFQNEAQLEKSRLLSDRFSAERPKGSFSTLEIQRTEQGDSAMYLCASSLQTGYGYTFGSGTRLTVV.